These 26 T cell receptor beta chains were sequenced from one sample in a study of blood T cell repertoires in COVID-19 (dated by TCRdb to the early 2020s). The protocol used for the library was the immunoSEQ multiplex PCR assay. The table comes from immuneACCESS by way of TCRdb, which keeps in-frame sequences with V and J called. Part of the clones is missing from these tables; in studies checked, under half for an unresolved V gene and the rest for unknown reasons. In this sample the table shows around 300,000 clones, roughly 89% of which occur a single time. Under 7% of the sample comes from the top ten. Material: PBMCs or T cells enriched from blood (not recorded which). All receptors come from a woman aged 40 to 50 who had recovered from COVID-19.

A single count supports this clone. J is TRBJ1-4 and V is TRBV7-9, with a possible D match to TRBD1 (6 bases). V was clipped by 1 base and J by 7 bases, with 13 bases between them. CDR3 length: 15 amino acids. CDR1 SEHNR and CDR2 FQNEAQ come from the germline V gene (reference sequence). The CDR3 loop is CASSLGEGRGEKLFF. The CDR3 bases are TGTGCCAGCAGCTTAGGGGAGGGCAGGGGTGAAAAACTGTTTTTT. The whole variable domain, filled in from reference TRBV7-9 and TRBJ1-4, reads DTGVSQNPRHKITKRGQNVTFRCDPISEHNRLYWYRQTLGQGPEFLTYFQNEAQLEKSRLLSDRFSAERPKGSFSTLEIQRTEQGDSAMYLCASSLGEGRGEKLFFGSGTQLSVL.

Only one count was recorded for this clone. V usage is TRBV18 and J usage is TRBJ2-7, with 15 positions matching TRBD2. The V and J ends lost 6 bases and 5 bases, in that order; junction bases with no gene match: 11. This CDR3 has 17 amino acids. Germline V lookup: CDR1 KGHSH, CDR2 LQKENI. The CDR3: CASSHGLAGGPSNEQYF. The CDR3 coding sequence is TGTGCCAGCTCTCACGGACTAGCGGGAGGGCCCTCGAACGAGCAGTACTTC. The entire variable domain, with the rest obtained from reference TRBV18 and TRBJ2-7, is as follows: NAGVMQNPRHLVRRRGQEARLRCSPMKGHSHVYWYRQLPEEGLKFMVYLQKENIIDESGMPKERFSAEFPKEGPSILRIQQVVRGDSAAYFCASSHGLAGGPSNEQYFGPGTRLTVT.

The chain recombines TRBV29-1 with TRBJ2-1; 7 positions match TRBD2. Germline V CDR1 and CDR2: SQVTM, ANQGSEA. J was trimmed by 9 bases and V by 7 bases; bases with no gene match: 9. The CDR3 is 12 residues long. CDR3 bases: TGCAGCGCCCGGACTAGTCGGGGTGAGCAGTTCTTC. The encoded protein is CSARTSRGEQFF.

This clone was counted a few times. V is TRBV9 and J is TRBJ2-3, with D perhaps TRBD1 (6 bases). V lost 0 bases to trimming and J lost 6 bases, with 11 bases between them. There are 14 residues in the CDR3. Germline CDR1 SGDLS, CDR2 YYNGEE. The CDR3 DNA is TGTGCCAGCAGCGTAGGGCTGGGGGCGGATACGCAGTATTTT. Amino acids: CASSVGLGADTQYF.

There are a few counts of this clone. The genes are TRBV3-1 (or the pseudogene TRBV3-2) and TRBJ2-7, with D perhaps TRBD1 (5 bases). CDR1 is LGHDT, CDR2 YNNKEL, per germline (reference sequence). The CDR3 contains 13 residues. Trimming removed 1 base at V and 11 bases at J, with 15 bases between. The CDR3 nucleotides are TGTGCCAGCAGCCAAGGGGATCAGGGTTTAGAGTACTTC. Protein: CASSQGDQGLEYF.

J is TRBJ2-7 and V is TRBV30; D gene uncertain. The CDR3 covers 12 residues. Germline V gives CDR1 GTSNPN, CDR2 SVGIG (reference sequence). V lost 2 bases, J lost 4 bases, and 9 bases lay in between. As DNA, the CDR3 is TGTGCCTGGAGTTATGAAGAGTACGAGCAGTACTTC. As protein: CAWSYEEYEQYF.

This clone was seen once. The CDR3 DNA reads TGCGCCAGCAGCCAAGAGAGGGGGAGGGAGGGCACTGAAGCTTTCTTT. This codes for CASSQERGREGTEAFF. This chain links TRBV4-3 with TRBJ1-1; a possible D gene is TRBD1 (6 bases). With 0 bases removed from V and 4 bases from J, the gap between germline ends came to 15 bases. Germline CDR1 reads LGHNA; CDR2 reads YSLEER. CDR3 length: 16 amino acids.

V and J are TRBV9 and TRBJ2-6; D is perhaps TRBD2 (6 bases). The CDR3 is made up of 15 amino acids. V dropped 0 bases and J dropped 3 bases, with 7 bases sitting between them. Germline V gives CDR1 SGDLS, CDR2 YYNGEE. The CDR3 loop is CASSVGRVGANVLTF. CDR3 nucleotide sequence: TGTGCCAGCAGCGTAGGGAGGGTTGGGGCCAACGTCCTGACTTTC.

The CDR3 sequence: CSAGTQAYNEQFF. The CDR3 coding sequence is TGCAGCGCCGGCACTCAGGCCTACAATGAGCAGTTCTTC. The chain joins TRBV29-1 to TRBJ2-1; no definite D call. This CDR3 is 13 amino acids long. Trimming left V 7 bases short and J 2 bases short, with 12 bases between. The germline CDR1 and CDR2 sequences are SQVTM and ANQGSEA.

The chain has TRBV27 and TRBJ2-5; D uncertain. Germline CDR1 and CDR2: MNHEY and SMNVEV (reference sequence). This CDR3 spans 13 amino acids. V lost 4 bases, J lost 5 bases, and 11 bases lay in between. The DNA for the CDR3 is TGTGCCAGCAGTTCAACGAGGTGGGAGACCCAGTACTTC. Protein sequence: CASSSTRWETQYF.

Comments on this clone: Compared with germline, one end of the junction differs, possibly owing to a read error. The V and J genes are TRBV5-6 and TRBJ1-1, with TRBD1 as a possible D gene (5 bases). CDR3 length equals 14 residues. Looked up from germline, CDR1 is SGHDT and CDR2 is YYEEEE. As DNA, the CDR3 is TGTGCCAGCAGCTTGGCCGAAACTGGGACTTTCCCCCCTTTT. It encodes CASSLAETGTFPPF.

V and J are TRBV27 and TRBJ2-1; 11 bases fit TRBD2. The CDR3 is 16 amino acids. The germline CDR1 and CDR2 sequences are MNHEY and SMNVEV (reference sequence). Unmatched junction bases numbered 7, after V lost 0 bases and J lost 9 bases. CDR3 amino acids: CASSLSTLAGVGEQFF. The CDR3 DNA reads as TGTGCCAGCAGTTTATCGACACTAGCGGGAGTCGGTGAGCAGTTCTTC.

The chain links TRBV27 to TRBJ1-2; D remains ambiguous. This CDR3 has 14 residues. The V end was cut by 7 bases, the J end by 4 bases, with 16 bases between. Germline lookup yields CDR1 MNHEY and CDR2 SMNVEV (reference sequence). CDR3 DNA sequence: TGTGCCAGCACCCCAGGAGGGCAGGCCTATGGCTACACCTTC. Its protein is CASTPGGQAYGYTF.

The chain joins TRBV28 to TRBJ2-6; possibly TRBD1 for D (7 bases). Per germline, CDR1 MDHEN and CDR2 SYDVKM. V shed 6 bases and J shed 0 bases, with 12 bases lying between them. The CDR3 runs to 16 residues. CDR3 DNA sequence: TGTGCCAGCAGGCAGGGGGGATTCTCTGGGGCCAACGTCCTGACTTTC. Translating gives CASRQGGFSGANVLTF.

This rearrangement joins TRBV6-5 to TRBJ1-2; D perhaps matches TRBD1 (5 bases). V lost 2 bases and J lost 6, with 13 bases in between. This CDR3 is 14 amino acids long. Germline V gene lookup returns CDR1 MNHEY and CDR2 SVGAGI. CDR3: CASSYDRGGNGYTF. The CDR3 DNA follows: TGTGCCAGCAGTTACGATCGGGGGGGAAATGGCTACACCTTC.

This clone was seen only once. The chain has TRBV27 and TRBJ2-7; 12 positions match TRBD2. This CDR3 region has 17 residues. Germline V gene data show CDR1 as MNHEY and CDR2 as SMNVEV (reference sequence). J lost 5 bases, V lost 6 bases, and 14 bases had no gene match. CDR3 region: CASRANNRLAGAHEQYF. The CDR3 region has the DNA TGTGCCAGCAGGGCCAACAATAGACTAGCGGGAGCCCACGAGCAGTACTTC.

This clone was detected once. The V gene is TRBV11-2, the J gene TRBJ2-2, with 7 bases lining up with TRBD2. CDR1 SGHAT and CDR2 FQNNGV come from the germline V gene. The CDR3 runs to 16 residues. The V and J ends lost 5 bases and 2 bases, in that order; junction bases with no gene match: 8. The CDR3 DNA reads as TGTGCCAGCAGCCGGCTAGCGGCCGAAAACACCGGGGAGCTGTTTTTT. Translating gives CASSRLAAENTGELFF.

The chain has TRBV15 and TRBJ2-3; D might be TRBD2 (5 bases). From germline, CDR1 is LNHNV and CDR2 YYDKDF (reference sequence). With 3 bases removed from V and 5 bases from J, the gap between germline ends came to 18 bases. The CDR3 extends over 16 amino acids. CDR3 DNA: TGTGCCACCAGCAGGGACCTCACGGGGATAGTAGATACGCAGTATTTT. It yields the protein CATSRDLTGIVDTQYF.

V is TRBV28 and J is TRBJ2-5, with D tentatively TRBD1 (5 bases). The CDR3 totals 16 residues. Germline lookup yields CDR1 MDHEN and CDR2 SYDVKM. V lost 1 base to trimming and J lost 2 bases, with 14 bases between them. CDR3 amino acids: CASSLSVGPGQETQYF. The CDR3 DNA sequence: TGTGCCAGCAGTTTATCGGTCGGTCCAGGGCAAGAGACCCAGTACTTC.

The CDR3 here is CASSPPVGSQNTGELFF. The CDR3 DNA is TGTGCCAGCTCACCACCCGTGGGCAGCCAAAACACCGGGGAGCTGTTTTTT. This sequence joins TRBV18 and TRBJ2-2; no clear D. Trimming removed 0 bases from V and 2 bases from J, with 13 bases in between. The CDR3 sequence is 17 residues long. Per the germline V gene, CDR1 is KGHSH and CDR2 is LQKENI.

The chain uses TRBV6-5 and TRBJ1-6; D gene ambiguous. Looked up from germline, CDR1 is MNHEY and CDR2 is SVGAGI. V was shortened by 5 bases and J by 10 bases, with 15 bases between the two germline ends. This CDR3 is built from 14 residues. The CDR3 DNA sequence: TGTGCCAGCAGTACCCCATGGACGGGGTCACCCCTCCACTTT. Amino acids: CASSTPWTGSPLHF.

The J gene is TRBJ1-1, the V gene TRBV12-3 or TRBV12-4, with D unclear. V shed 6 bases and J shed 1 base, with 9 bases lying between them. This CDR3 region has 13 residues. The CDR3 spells CASRKDTNTEAFF. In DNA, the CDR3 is TGTGCCAGCAGAAAAGACACGAACACTGAAGCTTTCTTT.

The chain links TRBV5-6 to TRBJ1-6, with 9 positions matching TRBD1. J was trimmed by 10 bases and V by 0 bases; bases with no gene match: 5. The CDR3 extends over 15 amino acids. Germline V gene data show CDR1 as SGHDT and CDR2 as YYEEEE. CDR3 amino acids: CASSLGDREGSPLHF. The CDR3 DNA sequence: TGTGCCAGCAGCTTGGGGGACAGGGAGGGGTCACCCCTCCACTTT.

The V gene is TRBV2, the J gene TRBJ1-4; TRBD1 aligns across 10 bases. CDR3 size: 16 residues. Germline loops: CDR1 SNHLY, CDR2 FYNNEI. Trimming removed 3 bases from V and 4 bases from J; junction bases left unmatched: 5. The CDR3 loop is CASSDGQGVFNEKLFF. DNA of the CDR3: TGTGCCAGCAGTGACGGACAGGGGGTCTTTAATGAAAAACTGTTTTTT. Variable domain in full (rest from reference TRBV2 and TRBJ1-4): EPEVTQTPSHQVTQMGQEVILRCVPISNHLYFYWYRQILGQKVEFLVSFYNNEISEKSEIFDDQFSVERPDGSNFTLKIRSTKLEDSAMYFCASSDGQGVFNEKLFFGSGTQLSVL.

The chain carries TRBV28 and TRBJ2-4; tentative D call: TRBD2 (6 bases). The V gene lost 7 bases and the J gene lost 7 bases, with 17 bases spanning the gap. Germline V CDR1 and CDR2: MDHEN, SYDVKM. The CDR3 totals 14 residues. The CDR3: CASTLGGGINIQYF. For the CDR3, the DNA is TGTGCCAGCACCTTGGGGGGAGGCATTAACATTCAGTACTTC. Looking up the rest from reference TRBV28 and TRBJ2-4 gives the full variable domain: DVKVTQSSRYLVKRTGEKVFLECVQDMDHENMFWYRQDPGLGLRLIYFSYDVKMKEKGDIPEGYSVSREKKERFSLILESASTNQTSMYLCASTLGGGINIQYFGAGTRLSVL.

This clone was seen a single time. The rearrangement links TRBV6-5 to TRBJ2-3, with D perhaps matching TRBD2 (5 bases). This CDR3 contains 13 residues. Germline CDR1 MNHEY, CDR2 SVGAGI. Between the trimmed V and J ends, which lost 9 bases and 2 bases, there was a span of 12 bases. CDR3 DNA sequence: TGTGCCAGTCGAGGGTCTTCCACAGATACGCAGTATTTT. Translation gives CASRGSSTDTQYF.